These 2 T cell receptor beta chains were all obtained from the same sample, sequenced in a study of regulatory T cells in long-lasting Graves disease. Building of the TCR beta libraries involved iRepertoire HTBI primers and Arm-PCR of CDR3 regions. TCRdb reprocessed the multiplex PCR reads with MiXCR, giving one entry per CDR3 protein. The sample yields 300,000 to 400,000 distinct CDR3 sequences, over 15% seen once. Time point indicated: newly diagnosed GD, antithyroid drugs for less than 3 months. Researchers made the TCR library from RNA that was extracted from PBMCs. These data were also filed under a second study, of T cells in Graves' hyperthyroidism and ophthalmopathy.

Sample: peripheral blood mononuclear cells (PBMCs), taken at new diagnosis, from a patient treated with antithyroid drugs. These receptors were obtained from a man aged 35-49 years with Graves disease.

Turning to this clonotype: One base away lies a much larger clone, so this may be a sequencing read error. The rearrangement links TRBV5-1 to TRBJ2-2; D perhaps matches TRBD1 (6 bases). Germline CDR1 SGHRS, CDR2 YFSETQ. The CDR3 contains 13 residues. This CDR3 reads CTSSIQGHGELFF. In nucleotides, the CDR3 is TGCACCAGCAGCATACAGGGACACGGGGAGCTGTTTTTT. Full variable domain (remainder filled in from reference TRBV5-1 and TRBJ2-2): KAGVTQTPRYLIKTRGQQVTLSCSPISGHRSVSWYQQTPGQGLQFLFEYFSETQRNKGNFPGRFSGRQFSNSRSEMNVSTLELGDSALYLCTSSIQGHGELFFGEGSRLTVL.

This clonotype was recorded many times. The V call is TRBV20-1, the J call TRBJ2-5, with 14 bases identical to TRBD2. The CDR3 consists of 16 residues. After removal of 0 bases from V and 5 bases from J, the junction contained 5 bases not matched to a gene. CDR1 DFQATT and CDR2 SNEGSKA come from the germline V gene (reference sequence). CDR3 sequence: CSARDWGLAGVETQYF. CDR3 coding DNA: TGCAGTGCTAGAGATTGGGGACTAGCGGGGGTGGAGACCCAGTACTTC.